This entry is about one T cell receptor (beta chain). The PCR used 60 Vbeta and 13 Jbeta primers. The data were produced by immunoSEQ multiplex PCR, yet TCRdb's version contains in-frame clones alone and is incomplete. The data show 110,000 to 150,000 clones, roughly 70% seen once. This sample stems from a study of cytomegalovirus exposure and HLA in healthy donors. Looked up from germline, CDR1 is MNHNS and CDR2 is SASEGT. The V end was cut by 7 bases, the J end by 0 bases, with 12 bases between. The CDR3 runs to 14 residues. The receptor was isolated from a woman aged 60-75 years in good health and CMV-seropositive. Sequencing was performed on PBMCs. This chain links TRBV6-1 with TRBJ1-1; maybe TRBD1 (6 bases). This CDR3 is CASMGPGVNTEAFF. Here the CDR3 DNA reads TGTGCCAGCATGGGGCCAGGGGTGAACACTGAAGCTTTCTTT.